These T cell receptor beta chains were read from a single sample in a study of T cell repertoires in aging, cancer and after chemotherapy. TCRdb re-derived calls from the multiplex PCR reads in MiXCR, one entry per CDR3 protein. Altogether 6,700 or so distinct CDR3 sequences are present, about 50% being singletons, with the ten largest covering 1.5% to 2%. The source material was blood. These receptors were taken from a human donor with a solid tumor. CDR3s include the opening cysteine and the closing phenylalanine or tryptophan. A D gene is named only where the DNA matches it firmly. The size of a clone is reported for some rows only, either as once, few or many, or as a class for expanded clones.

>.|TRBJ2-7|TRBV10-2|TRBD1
TGCGCCAGCAGATCGACAGGGTTCCACGAGCAGTACTTC
CASRSTGFHEQYF
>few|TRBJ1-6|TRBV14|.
TGTGCCAGCAGCCAAGATACGAGAAGGGCTGGTGCACCCCTCCACTTT
CASSQDTRRAGAPLHF
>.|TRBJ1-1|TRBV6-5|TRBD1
TGTGCCAGCAGTTACGGCAGGGGGCAAGCTTTCTTT
CASSYGRGQAFF
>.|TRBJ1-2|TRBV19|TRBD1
TGTGCCAGTAGTCGAATTTTGGACAGGGTCCCGCATTGCTACACCTTC
CASSRILDRVPHCYTF
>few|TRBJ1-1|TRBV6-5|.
TGTGCCAGCAGTTACGGGGGGGTGGAACACACTGAAGCTTTCTTT
CASSYGGVEHTEAFF
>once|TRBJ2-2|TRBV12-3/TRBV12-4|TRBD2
TGTGCTAGTGGTTTGGTAACTAGCGGGAGGAACACCGGGGAGCTGTTTTTT
CASGLVTSGRNTGELFF
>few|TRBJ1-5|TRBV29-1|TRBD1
TGCAGCGTGGGGGCAGGGGGGGTGAATCAGCCCCAGCATTTT
CSVGAGGVNQPQHF
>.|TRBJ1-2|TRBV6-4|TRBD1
TGTGCCAGCAGTGACTCGGGACAGGCTTATGGCTACACCTTC
CASSDSGQAYGYTF
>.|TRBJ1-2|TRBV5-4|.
TGTGCCAGCAGCCTCCGGGACGTGGAGGCCTATGGCTACACCTTC
CASSLRDVEAYGYTF
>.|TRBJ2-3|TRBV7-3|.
TGTGCCAGCAGCTGGGAGGGCACAGATACGCAGTATTTT
CASSWEGTDTQYF
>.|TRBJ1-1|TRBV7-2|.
TGTGCCAGCAGCCGTAGTGTGGGGCCCACTGAAGCTTTCTTT
CASSRSVGPTEAFF
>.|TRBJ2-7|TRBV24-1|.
TGTGCCACCAGTGATCCCGACCGAGAGGGTACGCACGAGCAGTACTTC
CATSDPDREGTHEQYF
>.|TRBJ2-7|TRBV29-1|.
TGCAGCGTTGAAGATGATCGGGACGGAGCCTACGAGCAGTACTTC
CSVEDDRDGAYEQYF
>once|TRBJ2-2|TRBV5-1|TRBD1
TGCGCCAGCAGCTTACAGGGGGCGCCGACCGGGGAGCTGTTTTTT
CASSLQGAPTGELFF
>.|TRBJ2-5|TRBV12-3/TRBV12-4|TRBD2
TGTGCCAGCAGGTTAGCGGGAGTTTCTGAGACCCAGTACTTC
CASRLAGVSETQYF
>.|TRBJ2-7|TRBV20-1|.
TGCAGTGCTAGAGATCTAGGTGAAAGCTCCTACGAGCAGTACTTC
CSARDLGESSYEQYF
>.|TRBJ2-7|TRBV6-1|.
TGTGCCAGCAGTGAAGCACGGGACCTTGGCCCCTACGAGCAGTACTTC
CASSEARDLGPYEQYF
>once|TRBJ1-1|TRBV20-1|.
TGCAGTGCTGTTCGAACAGGGCCGGTCGGTGAAGCTTTCTTT
CSAVRTGPVGEAFF
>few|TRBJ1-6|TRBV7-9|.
TGTGCCAGCAGTCCTAACGCAGGGAATTCACCCCTCCACTTT
CASSPNAGNSPLHF
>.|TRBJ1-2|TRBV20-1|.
TGCAGTGAGGAGGTCTGGGGGGCTGGAGGCTACACCTTC
CSEEVWGAGGYTF
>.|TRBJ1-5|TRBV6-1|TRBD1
TGTGCCAGCAGTGTCCGACAGGGGGCCAATCAGCCCCAGCATTTT
CASSVRQGANQPQHF
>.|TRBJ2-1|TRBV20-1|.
TGCAGTGCTAGAGTATATGAGCAGTTCTTC
CSARVYEQFF
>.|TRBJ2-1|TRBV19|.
TGTGCCAGTAGTGGTACAGGCGCCTACAATGAGCAGTTCTTC
CASSGTGAYNEQFF
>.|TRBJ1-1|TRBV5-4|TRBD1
TGTGCCAGCAGCTCGCCGGGACAGGGGAACACTGAAGCTTTCTTT
CASSSPGQGNTEAFF
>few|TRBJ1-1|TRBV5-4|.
TGTGCCAGCAGCTTCCAGGGTGGGATGAACACTGAAGCTTTCTTT
CASSFQGGMNTEAFF